These 10 T cell receptor beta chains share one sample of origin, sequenced in a study of neurological immune-mediated disorders. TCRdb re-called the 5' RACE reads with MiXCR, one entry per CDR3 protein. The sample comprises roughly 38,000 distinct CDR3 sequences, over 8.5% of which are singletons, and around 3.9% rests with the top ten. As to time point: technical triplicate 1. Material: PBMCs. These receptors all come from a man in his 60s with HTLV-1-associated myelopathy (HAM/TSP).

This clonotype has ten or more counts. V gene TRBV20-1 combines with J gene TRBJ2-5; TRBD2 is a possible D gene (5 bases). The V gene lost 6 bases and the J gene lost 2 bases, with 16 bases spanning the gap. Germline assignment: CDR1 DFQATT and CDR2 SNEGSKA (reference sequence). CDR3 size: 14 residues. The DNA of the CDR3 is TGCAGTGCGCCCGCGGGTGTGGGGCAAGAGACCCAGTACTTC. This sequence encodes CSAPAGVGQETQYF.

Many counts were recorded for this clonotype. The chain employs TRBV6-1 and TRBJ1-1; D unresolved. The CDR3 extends over 13 amino acids. Germline loops: CDR1 MNHNS, CDR2 SASEGT. Deletions cut 0 bases from V and 3 bases from J, with 5 bases between. This CDR3 is CASSEAYDTEAFF. CDR3 DNA: TGTGCCAGCAGTGAAGCGTATGACACTGAAGCTTTCTTT.

This clonotype was seen repeatedly, ten times or more. The rearrangement joins TRBV15 to TRBJ2-7, with 9 bases fitting TRBD2. Germline CDR1 LNHNV, CDR2 YYDKDF (reference sequence). V shed 1 base, J shed 3 bases, and the junction held 4 bases outside the gene matches. This CDR3 is built from 15 residues. CDR3 sequence reads: CATSRGLAEGYEQYF. The CDR3 DNA reads TGTGCCACCAGCAGAGGACTAGCGGAGGGCTACGAGCAGTACTTC.

This clonotype was seen repeatedly, ten times or more. The chain has TRBV20-1 and TRBJ2-7; 11 bases agree with TRBD2. V dropped 5 bases and J dropped 0; count of bases not matched to a gene: 3. There are 14 residues in the CDR3. The germline V gene encodes CDR1 DFQATT and CDR2 SNEGSKA (reference sequence). The CDR3 DNA reads as TGCAGTGCTCGACTAGCGGGACGCTCCTACGAGCAGTACTTC. Amino acid sequence: CSARLAGRSYEQYF.

There are many counts of this clonotype. This chain joins TRBV7-8 and TRBJ2-1; D is unresolved. The ends were cut back, 5 bases at V and 7 bases at J, with 12 bases in the middle. Germline loops: CDR1 SGHVS, CDR2 FQNEAQ. The CDR3 runs to 13 residues. This CDR3 reads CASSQAPQNEQFF. The CDR3, as DNA: TGTGCCAGCAGCCAGGCCCCCCAGAATGAGCAGTTCTTC.

This clonotype was detected many times. The CDR3 sequence is CASSLGQGVQNIQYF. In DNA, the CDR3 is TGTGCCAGCAGCTTAGGACAGGGGGTCCAAAACATTCAGTACTTC. The chain joins TRBV11-2 to TRBJ2-4; 9 bases agree with TRBD1. With 1 base clipped from V and 5 bases from J, the junction kept 3 bases outside the gene matches. Germline V gene sequence: CDR1 SGHAT, CDR2 FQNNGV. This CDR3 comprises 15 residues.

This clonotype appeared many times. The gene calls are TRBV14 and TRBJ2-3; the D call may be TRBD1 or TRBD2 (5 bases each). Trimming stripped 5 bases from V and 4 bases from J, with 19 bases between. Germline CDR1 SGHDN, CDR2 FVKESK. The CDR3 contains 16 residues. CDR3 protein: CASSYTPGPAPDTQYF. The CDR3, as DNA: TGTGCCAGCAGCTATACCCCGGGACCCGCACCAGATACGCAGTATTTT. The full variable domain, in which reference TRBV14 and TRBJ2-3 provide the parts outside the CDR3, is EAGVTQFPSHSVIEKGQTVTLRCDPISGHDNLYWYRRVMGKEIKFLLHFVKESKQDESGMPNNRFLAERTGGTYSTLKVQPAELEDSGVYFCASSYTPGPAPDTQYFGPGTRLTVL.

This clonotype was seen at least ten times. The chain is built from TRBV7-9 and TRBJ2-7; possibly TRBD2 for D (6 bases). Trimming cost V 6 bases and J 3 bases, with 24 bases left between them. From germline, CDR1 is SEHNR and CDR2 FQNEAQ (reference sequence). CDR3 length: 17 amino acids. This CDR3 reads CASSPTYQRVGGYEQYF. The CDR3 DNA follows: TGTGCCAGCAGTCCTACTTACCAGCGTGTGGGGGGCTACGAGCAGTACTTC.

This clonotype was found many times. The genes are TRBV14 and TRBJ2-2; possibly TRBD2 for D (6 bases). The CDR3 has 14 amino acids. The germline gives CDR1 SGHDN, CDR2 FVKESK. Trimming took off 7 bases at V and 0 bases at J, with 9 bases between the two ends. The CDR3: CASKPGANTGELFF. The CDR3 DNA follows: TGTGCCAGCAAACCGGGAGCGAACACCGGGGAGCTGTTTTTT.

This clonotype is medium-sized within its sample. The chain is built from TRBV20-1 and TRBJ2-5; a weak D match, TRBD2 (6 bases). In germline, CDR1 is DFQATT, CDR2 SNEGSKA (reference sequence). The CDR3 runs to 13 residues. Trimming shortened V by 2 bases and J by 5 bases, and 12 bases separated the two germline ends. DNA of the CDR3: TGCAGTGCTAGAATGGACTACGTGGAGACCCAGTACTTC. Encoded protein: CSARMDYVETQYF.